These 13 T cell receptor beta chains came from one sample sequenced in a study of cytomegalovirus exposure and HLA in healthy donors. Use of 60 Vbeta and 13 Jbeta primers characterized the PCR. Assay: immunoSEQ multiplex PCR; the TCRdb copy retains only in-frame clones and omits some. The table includes approximately 160,000 clones, roughly 80% detected once. The sequenced sample consisted of PBMCs. Source of these receptors: a human donor in good health.

The genes are TRBV6-5 and TRBJ2-7, with 12 bases aligning to TRBD2. The CDR3 consists of 13 residues. After removal of 10 bases from V and 4 bases from J, the junction contained 5 bases not matched to a gene. CDR1 MNHEY and CDR2 SVGAGI come from the germline V gene. Written as DNA, the CDR3 is TGTGCCACTCGGACTAGCGGGGCTTACGAGCAGTACTTC. Protein: CATRTSGAYEQYF.

This chain uses TRBV7-6 with TRBJ1-1; TRBD1 might be the D (6 bases). V was shortened by 7 bases and J by 0 bases, with 12 bases between the two germline ends. The CDR3 consists of 14 residues. The germline CDR1 and CDR2 sequences are SGHVS and FNYEAQ. The CDR3 region is CASIGGAMNTEAFF. CDR3 nucleotide sequence: TGTGCCAGCATAGGGGGGGCGATGAACACTGAAGCTTTCTTT.

The rearrangement joins TRBV7-6 to TRBJ2-7; TRBD1 matches at 8 bases. This CDR3 region has 16 residues. Germline CDR1 is SGHVS and CDR2 is FNYEAQ. Trimming cost V 2 bases and J 7 bases; bases outside gene matches: 13. CDR3 bases: TGTGCCAGCAGCTTATACCCCCTCCAGGGGGCATGGGAGCAGTACTTC. Amino acid sequence: CASSLYPLQGAWEQYF.

The CDR3 region has the DNA TGTGCCAGCAGCTTGGTCGGTGAGAGGGAGACCCAGTACTTC. This encodes CASSLVGERETQYF. The chain joins TRBV5-4 to TRBJ2-5; D is unresolved. CDR3 length equals 14 residues. V was cut by 0 bases and J by 5 bases, with 11 bases left in between. Germline V gene lookup returns CDR1 SGHNT and CDR2 YYREEE (reference sequence).

CDR3 coding DNA: TGTGCCAGCAGCCCCGACAGGGGGTCTAACTATGGCTACACCTTC. This codes for CASSPDRGSNYGYTF. The chain recombines TRBV7-2 with TRBJ1-2, with 9 bases fitting TRBD1. V gave up 5 bases and J gave up 0 bases; unmatched junction bases: 4. CDR1 is SGHTA, CDR2 FQGNSA, per germline. CDR3 size: 15 residues.

This CDR3 reads CASVGRAVTEAFF. DNA for the CDR3: TGTGCCAGCGTCGGCAGGGCGGTTACTGAAGCTTTCTTT. The chain couples TRBV28 to TRBJ1-1; D may be TRBD1 (5 bases). The CDR3 extends over 13 amino acids. Germline CDR1 is MDHEN and CDR2 is SYDVKM. The germline V and J ends were trimmed by 8 bases and 5 bases, with 15 bases remaining between them.

The chain joins TRBV4-1 to TRBJ2-5, with TRBD1 matching 10 bases. The closer fit of TRBJ2-7 to the DNA end suggests the J call may be wrong. CDR1 and CDR2 from the germline V gene are MGHRA and YSYEKL. The CDR3 runs 15 residues. This chain's CDR3 is CASSQDRGKGYEQYF. The CDR3 DNA follows: TGCGCCAGCAGCCAGGACAGGGGGAAGGGGTACGAGCAGTACTTC.

This clone occurred once. This sequence joins TRBV27 and TRBJ2-1; 8 bases are a match to TRBD2. The CDR3 loop spans 17 amino acids. Germline lookup yields CDR1 MNHEY and CDR2 SMNVEV (reference sequence). V shed 3 bases, J shed 5 bases, and the junction held 12 bases outside the gene matches. The CDR3 sequence: CASSLPPGLGRHNEQFF. DNA for the CDR3: TGTGCCAGCAGTTTGCCCCCGGGACTAGGACGTCACAATGAGCAGTTCTTC.

The V gene is TRBV13, the J gene TRBJ2-5, with D uncertain. The CDR3 is 15 amino acids. The V gene's germline CDR1 is PRHDT and CDR2 FYEKMQ (reference sequence). V was clipped by 0 bases and J by 4 bases, with 12 bases between them. For the CDR3, the DNA is TGTGCCAGCAGCTTAGGGTCCTTGACACTAGAGACCCAGTACTTC. This gives the protein CASSLGSLTLETQYF.

This clone has just one count. V gene TRBV2 combines with J gene TRBJ2-1; D is unclear. This CDR3 is 14 amino acids long. The V end was cut by 4 bases, the J end by 8 bases, with 15 bases between. Germline-derived CDR1 and CDR2 are SNHLY and FYNNEI. DNA for the CDR3: TGTGCCAGCAGTGTTTATGTAATGGCGGATGAGCAGTTCTTC. Translation: CASSVYVMADEQFF.

A remark on this clone: Its ends do not fully match the called genes, so a read error is possible. The CDR3 DNA reads TGTTCCAGCAGCTTAGGAAGGGTAGGCGTCAGGGACACTGAAGCTTTCTTT. It specifies CSSSLGRVGVRDTEAFF. This sequence joins TRBV7-9 and TRBJ1-1; D is perhaps TRBD1 (5 bases). CDR1 is SEHNR and CDR2 is FQNEAQ in the germline V gene (reference sequence). The CDR3 is 17 residues long.

The chain combines TRBV19 with TRBJ2-7; 9 bases align to TRBD1. CDR3 length: 15 residues. The V gene end was trimmed by 5 bases and the J gene end by 4 bases; junction bases not matched to a gene: 9. Germline V CDR1 and CDR2: LNHDA, SQIVND (reference sequence). CDR3 sequence reads: CASSHAGTGSYEQYF. The CDR3 nucleotides read TGTGCCAGTAGTCATGCCGGGACAGGGAGTTACGAGCAGTACTTC. Using reference TRBV19 and TRBJ2-7 for the parts outside the CDR3, the full variable domain is DGGITQSPKYLFRKEGQNVTLSCEQNLNHDAMYWYRQDPGQGLRLIYYSQIVNDFQKGDIAEGYSVSREKKESFPLTVTSAQKNPTAFYLCASSHAGTGSYEQYFGPGTRLTVT.

This sequence joins TRBV6-1 and TRBJ2-5; D might be TRBD2 (6 bases). The CDR3 consists of 14 residues. V was trimmed by 8 bases and J by 0 bases, leaving 13 bases between them. Germline values: CDR1 MNHNS, CDR2 SASEGT. The CDR3 DNA is TGTGCCAGCCTTATCGCGGGGTACCAAGAGACCCAGTACTTC. It translates to CASLIAGYQETQYF.